Listed here are 17 T cell receptor beta chains from one sample, sequenced in a study of control samples from healthy donors and cancer patients. Profiling relied on immunoSEQ multiplex PCR, and the TCRdb table lists in-frame clones only, not all of them. The repertoire holds under 150,000 clones, with around 90% as singletons. The sample comprised blood. All receptors come from a man aged 35-49 years in good health.

The chain links TRBV5-1 to TRBJ2-5, with D possibly being TRBD1 or TRBD2 (5 bases each). V shed 4 bases and J shed 1 base, with 17 bases lying between them. CDR1 and CDR2 from the germline V gene are SGHRS and YFSETQ. The CDR3 covers 16 residues. CDR3 nucleotide sequence: TGCGCCAGCAGCCCACCGTTGGGGACCTCCCAAGAGACCCAGTACTTC. It yields the protein CASSPPLGTSQETQYF.

The chain recombines TRBV18 with TRBJ1-5, with D perhaps TRBD1 (6 bases). Germline lookup yields CDR1 KGHSH and CDR2 LQKENI. V lost 4 bases to trimming and J lost 9 bases, with 19 bases between them. The CDR3 length is 15 residues. CDR3 nucleotides: TGTGCCAGCTCACAAAATTCGGACAGAGGCTCGCCCCAGCATTTT. Translating gives CASSQNSDRGSPQHF.

V gene TRBV7-2 combines with J gene TRBJ2-7; TRBD1 might be the D (6 bases). Looked up from germline, CDR1 is SGHTA and CDR2 is FQGNSA. The CDR3 is made up of 13 amino acids. V shed 4 bases and J shed 2 bases, with 9 bases lying between them. For the CDR3, the DNA is TGTGCCAGCAGCTCCCGGGACACCTACGAGCAGTACTTC. Translating it yields CASSSRDTYEQYF.

The chain is built from TRBV19 and TRBJ1-5; perhaps TRBD1 as D (5 bases). Trimming took 7 bases from V and 7 from J, leaving 20 bases between them. The CDR3 has 15 residues. The germline V gene has CDR1 LNHDA and CDR2 SQIVND (reference sequence). Here the CDR3 DNA reads TGTGCCAGTACCGTTGGGGGGGAGGCATGGCAGCCCCAGCATTTT. It specifies CASTVGGEAWQPQHF.

The chain links TRBV11-3 to TRBJ2-7; the D gene is possibly TRBD1 (6 bases). In germline, CDR1 is SGHNT, CDR2 YENEEA. V was shortened by 4 bases and J by 9 bases, with 10 bases between the two germline ends. The CDR3 is 11 residues long. CDR3 sequence (DNA): TGTGCCAGCAGCTCCCTCAGGGGGCAGTACTTC. Its protein product is CASSSLRGQYF.

V usage is TRBV4-1 and J usage is TRBJ2-3; 9 nucleotides line up with TRBD2. The CDR3 contains 16 residues. With V trimmed by 4 bases and J by 1 base, 6 bases remained unmatched. CDR1 MGHRA and CDR2 YSYEKL come from the germline V gene. The chain's CDR3 is CASSRPASGGTDTQYF. The CDR3 DNA follows: TGCGCCAGCAGCCGCCCCGCTAGCGGGGGCACAGATACGCAGTATTTT.

In this sample, this clone turned up once. This rearrangement joins TRBV19 to TRBJ2-5; D tentatively fits TRBD1 or TRBD2 (5 bases each). This CDR3 has 15 residues. Trimming removed 3 bases from V and 0 bases from J, with 11 bases in between. Germline CDR1 reads LNHDA; CDR2 reads SQIVND (reference sequence). The CDR3 DNA reads as TGTGCCAGTAGTATGGGGCGGGTGAACCAAGAGACCCAGTACTTC. Its protein product is CASSMGRVNQETQYF.

A single count supports this clone. This chain joins TRBV6-2 or TRBV6-3 and TRBJ1-1; 10 bases are a match to TRBD1. Germline V gives CDR1 MNHEY, CDR2 SVGEGT. The junction had 4 bases not matched to a gene; V was cut back by 2 bases and J by 1 base. This CDR3 is 16 amino acids long. CDR3 residues: CASSYDRTGGNTEAFF. Here the CDR3 DNA reads TGTGCCAGCAGTTACGATCGGACAGGGGGGAACACTGAAGCTTTCTTT.

The chain is built from TRBV24-1 and TRBJ2-2; 10 bases agree with TRBD2. This CDR3 is 16 amino acids long. V shed 4 bases, J shed 6 bases, and the junction held 7 bases outside the gene matches. From germline, CDR1 is KGHDR and CDR2 SFDVKD. The CDR3, as DNA: TGTGCCACCAGTGACATGGGACTAGCGAGTCCCGGGGAGCTGTTTTTT. Encoded protein: CATSDMGLASPGELFF.

This rearrangement joins TRBV6-4 to TRBJ1-1, with D maybe TRBD1 (6 bases). V dropped 4 bases and J dropped 3 bases, with 9 bases sitting between them. CDR3 length equals 13 residues. CDR1 and CDR2 from the germline V gene are MRHNA and SNTAGT. The DNA of the CDR3 is TGTGCCAGCAGTGCCAGACAGGACACTGAAGCTTTCTTT. This codes for CASSARQDTEAFF.

This clone was seen more than once but under ten times. This chain joins TRBV27 and TRBJ2-7; D tentatively fits TRBD1 or TRBD2 (5 bases each). The length of the CDR3 is 15 residues. CDR1 and CDR2 (germline): MNHEY, SMNVEV (reference sequence). V was clipped by 6 bases and J by 1 base, with 16 bases between them. CDR3 in amino acids: CASRPLGGSSYEQYF. The DNA of the CDR3 is TGTGCCAGCAGACCCCTTGGGGGATCGTCCTACGAGCAGTACTTC.

The genes are TRBV6-2 or TRBV6-3 and TRBJ1-2, with D tentatively TRBD1 (5 bases). The CDR3 runs 15 residues. V lost 2 bases and J lost 10, with 20 bases in between. Germline V gene data show CDR1 as MNHEY and CDR2 as SVGEGT. For the CDR3, the DNA is TGTGCCAGCAGTTACGGTCGGGGGAGATCAGGAACCTACACCTTC. Amino acids: CASSYGRGRSGTYTF.

The chain is built from TRBV6-6 and TRBJ2-3; 7 bases are shared with TRBD1. The junction had 7 bases not matched to a gene; V was cut back by 3 bases and J by 1 base. The CDR3 totals 16 residues. Germline V lookup: CDR1 MNHNY, CDR2 SVGAGI (reference sequence). The CDR3 sequence: CASSYLGQGGTDTQYF. CDR3 coding DNA: TGTGCCAGCAGTTATTTGGGCCAGGGGGGCACAGATACGCAGTATTTT.

This rearrangement joins TRBV5-8 to TRBJ1-5; no reliable D call. Trimming pared 0 bases from V and 3 bases from J, leaving 13 bases between. CDR1 and CDR2 from the germline V gene are SGHTS and YDEGEE. The CDR3 consists of 16 residues. The CDR3 bases are TGTGCCAGCAGCTTGGGCAGGTGGCGATCCAATCAGCCCCAGCATTTT. Its protein product is CASSLGRWRSNQPQHF.

This chain joins TRBV29-1 and TRBJ1-3, with D uncertain. Germline CDR1 reads SQVTM; CDR2 reads ANQGSEA. This CDR3 is built from 13 residues. Trimming pared 4 bases from V and 2 bases from J, leaving 9 bases between. Here the CDR3 DNA reads TGCAGCGTTGGAGACATCCCTGGAAACACCATATATTTT. Its protein product is CSVGDIPGNTIYF. The whole variable domain, filled in from reference TRBV29-1 and TRBJ1-3, reads SAVISQKPSRDICQRGTSLTIQCQVDSQVTMMFWYRQQPGQSLTLIATANQGSEATYESGFVIDKFPISRPNLTFSTLTVSNMSPEDSSIYLCSVGDIPGNTIYFGEGSWLTVV.

The CDR3 is CASSSGTGGLNTEAFF. The CDR3 region has the DNA TGTGCCAGCTCTTCCGGGACAGGGGGCCTGAACACTGAAGCTTTCTTT. This chain connects TRBV18 to TRBJ1-1; 12 bases fit TRBD1. V lost 6 bases and J lost 0; bases outside the gene matches: 5. CDR3 length equals 16 residues. Per the germline V gene, CDR1 is KGHSH and CDR2 is LQKENI. Variable domain in full (rest from reference TRBV18 and TRBJ1-1): NAGVMQNPRHLVRRRGQEARLRCSPMKGHSHVYWYRQLPEEGLKFMVYLQKENIIDESGMPKERFSAEFPKEGPSILRIQQVVRGDSAAYFCASSSGTGGLNTEAFFGQGTRLTVV.

The chain employs TRBV5-6 and TRBJ1-5, with TRBD1 as a possible D gene (6 bases). This CDR3 comprises 15 residues. Germline CDR1 reads SGHDT; CDR2 reads YYEEEE. The V gene lost 2 bases and the J gene lost 6 bases, with 15 bases spanning the gap. The CDR3 region has the DNA TGTGCCAGCAGCTTATGGGGGCGTAACGTTCAGCCCCAGCATTTT. This translates into CASSLWGRNVQPQHF.